Each of the 21 T cell receptor beta chains below was sequenced from the same sample in a study of blood T cell repertoires in COVID-19 (dated by TCRdb to the early 2020s). The method behind the library was the immunoSEQ multiplex PCR assay. This is the immuneACCESS table as TCRdb keeps it, with only in-frame sequences that have V and J called. A part of the clones is gone; compared with another copy, unresolved V genes explain less than half, and the rest is unexplained. The sample table records 340,000 or so clones; around 80% of these occur just once. The top ten constitute 2.5% to 3% of the sample. The specimen sequenced was peripheral blood. These receptors were collected from a man aged 25-40 years with active or convalescent COVID-19.

This chain joins TRBV6-6 and TRBJ1-2, with D uncertain. The V gene's germline CDR1 is MNHNY and CDR2 SVGAGI (reference sequence). The ends were cut back, 5 bases at V and 5 bases at J, with 12 bases in the middle. This CDR3 is built from 13 residues. The CDR3 region is CASSPPTGYGYTF. The CDR3 DNA follows: TGTGCCAGCAGTCCCCCGACGGGTTATGGCTACACCTTC.

The chain uses TRBV15 and TRBJ1-1; D is undetermined. The CDR3 covers 15 residues. The V gene lost 0 bases and the J gene lost 1 base, with 9 bases spanning the gap. Germline V gives CDR1 LNHNV, CDR2 YYDKDF (reference sequence). The CDR3 here is CATSREGRGNTEAFF. CDR3 nucleotide sequence: TGTGCCACCAGCAGAGAAGGGCGGGGGAACACTGAAGCTTTCTTT.

The rearrangement joins TRBV19 to TRBJ1-3, with TRBD1 as a possible D gene (5 bases). V was cut by 6 bases and J by 0 bases, with 18 bases left in between. The CDR3 spans 17 residues. CDR1 is LNHDA, CDR2 SQIVND, per germline (reference sequence). CDR3 nucleotides: TGTGCCAGTAGCCTCCCAAGTCGGGGGTACTCTGGAAACACCATATATTTT. Its translation is CASSLPSRGYSGNTIYF.

The gene calls are TRBV7-3 and TRBJ2-3, with 12 bases fitting TRBD2. Germline V CDR1 and CDR2: SGHTA, FQGTGA. CDR3 length: 16 amino acids. The ends lost 4 bases at V and 3 bases at J; junction bases unmatched: 5. The CDR3 coding sequence is TGTGCCAGCAGCTCTGGACTAGCGGGGCCGACAGATACGCAGTATTTT. Its translation is CASSSGLAGPTDTQYF.

In its sample, this clone was seen a few times. The J gene is TRBJ1-5, the V gene TRBV19; tentative D call: TRBD1 (6 bases). Per the germline V gene, CDR1 is LNHDA and CDR2 is SQIVND (reference sequence). The V end lost 5 bases, the J end lost 5 bases, and 10 bases lay between the germline ends. CDR3 length: 13 amino acids. Here the CDR3 reads CASSWTAYQPQHF. In nucleotides, the CDR3 is TGTGCCAGTAGTTGGACAGCCTATCAGCCCCAGCATTTT.

This clone came up a few times. The V call is TRBV6-5, the J call TRBJ1-4; TRBD1 aligns across 7 bases. The germline gives CDR1 MNHEY, CDR2 SVGAGI. Germline trimming cut 2 bases from V and 9 bases from J; bases unmatched to any gene: 6. CDR3 size: 14 residues. This CDR3 reads CASSYTRQGKKLFF. DNA of the CDR3: TGTGCCAGCAGTTACACGAGACAGGGCAAAAAACTGTTTTTT.

The chain links TRBV18 to TRBJ1-1, with TRBD1 matching 7 bases. Unmatched junction bases numbered 5, after V lost 4 bases and J lost 0 bases. This CDR3 is built from 15 residues. Germline V gene lookup returns CDR1 KGHSH and CDR2 LQKENI. CDR3 region: CASSQGAEMNTEAFF. The DNA for the CDR3 is TGTGCCAGCTCACAGGGGGCAGAAATGAACACTGAAGCTTTCTTT. Filled out from reference TRBV18 and TRBJ1-1, the complete variable domain reads NAGVMQNPRHLVRRRGQEARLRCSPMKGHSHVYWYRQLPEEGLKFMVYLQKENIIDESGMPKERFSAEFPKEGPSILRIQQVVRGDSAAYFCASSQGAEMNTEAFFGQGTRLTVV.

The gene calls are TRBV6-5 and TRBJ2-1, with TRBD2 as a possible D gene (6 bases). The ends were cut back, 8 bases at V and 2 bases at J, with 10 bases in the middle. Per the germline V gene, CDR1 is MNHEY and CDR2 is SVGAGI. The CDR3 length is 13 residues. CDR3 sequence: CASSIAAYNEQFF. CDR3 DNA sequence: TGTGCCAGCTCGATAGCGGCCTACAATGAGCAGTTCTTC.

The chain joins TRBV5-1 to TRBJ1-3; the D gene is possibly TRBD1 (5 bases). This CDR3 has 16 amino acids. Germline V gives CDR1 SGHRS, CDR2 YFSETQ. V lost 4 bases, J lost 2 bases, and 16 bases lay in between. The CDR3 is CASSALGTSTGNTIYF. CDR3 in DNA: TGCGCCAGCAGCGCCCTTGGGACTTCCACTGGAAACACCATATATTTT.

About this clone itself: This same CDR3 is encoded by further DNA sequences in the sample. The J gene is TRBJ1-2, the V gene TRBV7-2, with D uncertain. Trimming shortened V by 1 base and J by 2 bases, and 8 bases separated the two germline ends. CDR3 size: 14 residues. Looked up from germline, CDR1 is SGHTA and CDR2 is FQGNSA. DNA of the CDR3: TGTGCCAGCAGCTTAGGAGGCAGAAACTATGGCTACACCTTC. Translating gives CASSLGGRNYGYTF.

In its sample, this clone was seen once. This CDR3 is also generated by other DNA sequences in the sample. The chain couples TRBV4-3 to TRBJ2-7, with D unresolved. This CDR3 is 13 amino acids long. Trimming pared 3 bases from V and 2 bases from J, leaving 8 bases between. Per germline, CDR1 LGHNA and CDR2 YSLEER. The CDR3 loop is CASSQGQTYEQYF. For the CDR3, the DNA is TGCGCCAGCAGCCAGGGCCAGACCTACGAGCAGTACTTC.

This clone appeared a few times. The chain carries TRBV5-8 and TRBJ1-3; D is ambiguous. V was cut by 2 bases and J by 0 bases, with 6 bases left in between. The CDR3 has 14 residues. Germline V gene sequence: CDR1 SGHTS, CDR2 YDEGEE. CDR3 amino acids: CASSFYSSGNTIYF. In DNA, the CDR3 is TGTGCCAGCAGCTTCTACAGCTCTGGAAACACCATATATTTT.

CDR3: CASSPGLPSGANVLTF. The CDR3 DNA is TGCGCCAGCAGCCCGGGACTGCCCTCTGGGGCCAACGTCCTGACTTTC. The rearrangement joins TRBV5-1 to TRBJ2-6; D possibly corresponds to TRBD2 (6 bases). CDR1 and CDR2 (germline): SGHRS, YFSETQ. This CDR3 has 16 residues. Trimming removed 4 bases from V and 0 bases from J, with 11 bases in between.

This clone was picked up a small number of times. The J gene is TRBJ2-2, the V gene TRBV29-1; D uncertain. Trimming left V 0 bases short and J 8 bases short, with 10 bases between. CDR3 length: 13 residues. Germline CDR1 is SQVTM and CDR2 is ANQGSEA. CDR3 sequence (DNA): TGCAGCGTTGAAGATGCGTCGGGTGGGGAGCTGTTTTTT. As protein: CSVEDASGGELFF.

This clone appeared once. The V call is TRBV6-1, the J call TRBJ1-5, with a weak D call TRBD1 (5 bases). Trimming left V 3 bases short and J 2 bases short, with 17 bases between. There are 17 residues in the CDR3. The V gene's germline CDR1 is MNHNS and CDR2 SASEGT. CDR3 amino acids: CASSDGPGRAGNQPQHF. CDR3 in DNA: TGTGCCAGCAGTGATGGGCCCGGCAGGGCTGGCAATCAGCCCCAGCATTTT.

This chain uses TRBV5-1 with TRBJ2-1; the D is unclear. This CDR3 region has 15 residues. V lost 4 bases to trimming and J lost 0 bases, with 11 bases between them. Germline loops: CDR1 SGHRS, CDR2 YFSETQ. The CDR3 sequence is CASSPGPSSYNEQFF. The CDR3, as DNA: TGCGCCAGCAGCCCTGGGCCCAGCTCCTACAATGAGCAGTTCTTC.

The rearrangement uses TRBV14 and TRBJ2-7; 11 positions match TRBD1. This CDR3 has 16 residues. Unmatched junction bases numbered 11, after V lost 4 bases and J lost 6 bases. The germline V gene encodes CDR1 SGHDN and CDR2 FVKESK. CDR3 loop: CASSRGQGANRGEQYF. The CDR3 coding sequence is TGTGCCAGCAGCCGAGGACAGGGGGCCAATAGGGGCGAGCAGTACTTC.

The rearrangement uses TRBV5-1 and TRBJ2-3; 7 bases align to TRBD1. CDR1 and CDR2 (germline): SGHRS, YFSETQ. V gave up 2 bases and J gave up 1 base; unmatched junction bases: 7. This CDR3 is 16 amino acids long. As DNA, the CDR3 is TGCGCCAGCAGCTTCCACAGGGGTTTTGGCACAGATACGCAGTATTTT. Translated, it gives CASSFHRGFGTDTQYF.

The V gene is TRBV9, the J gene TRBJ2-7; TRBD1 is a possible D gene (6 bases). Trimming pared 3 bases from V and 9 bases from J, leaving 19 bases between. From germline, CDR1 is SGDLS and CDR2 YYNGEE. The CDR3 runs 14 residues. The CDR3 loop reads CASSDRAEVNVQYF. As DNA, the CDR3 is TGTGCCAGCAGCGACAGGGCGGAGGTAAATGTGCAGTACTTC.

The chain is built from TRBV18 and TRBJ2-7; tentative D call: TRBD1 (5 bases). Germline V CDR1 and CDR2: KGHSH, LQKENI. V lost 3 bases to trimming and J lost 3 bases, with 12 bases between them. This CDR3 region has 14 residues. CDR3 DNA: TGTGCCAGCTCACCTACGGCAGGGCACTACGAGCAGTACTTC. Its translation: CASSPTAGHYEQYF.

The rearrangement uses TRBV5-1 and TRBJ2-5; D unresolved. Germline lookup yields CDR1 SGHRS and CDR2 YFSETQ. V lost 0 bases and J lost 2, with 8 bases in between. The CDR3 is made up of 14 amino acids. The CDR3 loop reads CASSLAAGQETQYF. In nucleotides, the CDR3 is TGCGCCAGCAGCTTGGCAGCAGGACAAGAGACCCAGTACTTC.